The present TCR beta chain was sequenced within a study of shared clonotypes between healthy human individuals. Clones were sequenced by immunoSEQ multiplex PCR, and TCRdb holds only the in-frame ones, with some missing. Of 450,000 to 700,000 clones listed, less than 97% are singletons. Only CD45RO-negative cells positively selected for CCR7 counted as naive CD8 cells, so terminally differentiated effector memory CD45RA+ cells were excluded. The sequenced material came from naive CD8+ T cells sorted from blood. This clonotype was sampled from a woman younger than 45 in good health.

CDR3: CASSVGREAGELFF. CDR3 DNA: TGTGCCAGCAGCGTAGGGCGGGAGGCCGGGGAGCTGTTTTTT. The chain has TRBV9 and TRBJ2-2; TRBD2 agrees at 8 bases. Trimming took 0 bases from V and 6 from J; bases not matched to a gene: 1. Germline values: CDR1 SGDLS, CDR2 YYNGEE. CDR3 size: 14 residues.